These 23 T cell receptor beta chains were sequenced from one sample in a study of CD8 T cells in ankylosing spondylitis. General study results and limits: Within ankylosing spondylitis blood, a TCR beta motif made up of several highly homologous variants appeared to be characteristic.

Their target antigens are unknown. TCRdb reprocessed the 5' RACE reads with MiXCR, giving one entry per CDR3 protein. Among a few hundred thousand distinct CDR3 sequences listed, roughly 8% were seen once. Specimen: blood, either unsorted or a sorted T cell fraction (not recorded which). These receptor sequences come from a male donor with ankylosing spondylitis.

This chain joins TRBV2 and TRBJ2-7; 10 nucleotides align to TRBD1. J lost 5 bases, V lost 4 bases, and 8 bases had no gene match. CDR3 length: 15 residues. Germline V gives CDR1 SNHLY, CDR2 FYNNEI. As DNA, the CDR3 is TGTGCCAGCAGTGTCTTGGGACAGGGGATGGACGAGCAGTACTTC. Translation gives CASSVLGQGMDEQYF.

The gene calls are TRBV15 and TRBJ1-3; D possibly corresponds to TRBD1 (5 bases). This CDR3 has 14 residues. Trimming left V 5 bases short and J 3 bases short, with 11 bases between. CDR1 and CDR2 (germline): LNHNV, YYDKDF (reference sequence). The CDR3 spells CATSLRQIGNTIYF. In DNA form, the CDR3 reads TGTGCCACCAGCTTGCGACAGATTGGAAACACCATATATTTT.

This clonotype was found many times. The CDR3 region is CSVDLTGRRNYGYTF. CDR3 DNA: TGCAGCGTTGACTTGACAGGGCGGAGAAACTATGGCTACACCTTC. The chain combines TRBV29-1 with TRBJ1-2; the match to TRBD1 covers 7 bases. The CDR3 runs to 15 residues. Trimming cost V 3 bases and J 2 bases; bases outside gene matches: 9. Germline V CDR1 and CDR2: SQVTM, ANQGSEA.

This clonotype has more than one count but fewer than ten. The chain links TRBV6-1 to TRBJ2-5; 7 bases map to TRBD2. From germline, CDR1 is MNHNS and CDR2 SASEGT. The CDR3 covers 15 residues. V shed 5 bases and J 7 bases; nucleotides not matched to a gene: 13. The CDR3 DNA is TGTGCCAGCAGTCGCCTTTCTAGCGGCCAGGGGACCCAGTACTTC. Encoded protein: CASSRLSSGQGTQYF.

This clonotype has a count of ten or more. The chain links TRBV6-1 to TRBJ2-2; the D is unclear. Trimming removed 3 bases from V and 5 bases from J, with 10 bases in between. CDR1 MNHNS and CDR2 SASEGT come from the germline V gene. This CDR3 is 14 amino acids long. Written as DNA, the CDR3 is TGTGCCAGCAGTGAGGGCCGAGCGACCGGGGAGCTGTTTTTT. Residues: CASSEGRATGELFF.

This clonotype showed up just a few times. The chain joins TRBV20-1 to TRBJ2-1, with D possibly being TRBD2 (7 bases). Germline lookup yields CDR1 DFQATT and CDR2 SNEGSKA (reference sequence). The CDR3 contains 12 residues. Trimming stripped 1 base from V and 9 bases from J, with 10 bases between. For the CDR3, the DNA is TGCAGTGCTAGAGGCGGGGGCTTTGAGCAGTTCTTC. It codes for CSARGGGFEQFF.

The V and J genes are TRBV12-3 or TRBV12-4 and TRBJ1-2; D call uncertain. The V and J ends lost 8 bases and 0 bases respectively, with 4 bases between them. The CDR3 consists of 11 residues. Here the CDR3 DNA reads TGTGCCAGCGTGACTAACTATGGCTACACCTTC. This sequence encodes CASVTNYGYTF.

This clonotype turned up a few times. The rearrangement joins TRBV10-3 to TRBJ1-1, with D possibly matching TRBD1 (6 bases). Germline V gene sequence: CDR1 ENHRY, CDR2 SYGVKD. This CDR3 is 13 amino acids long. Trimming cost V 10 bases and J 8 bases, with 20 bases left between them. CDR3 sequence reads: CATRSPGALEAFF. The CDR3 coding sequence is TGTGCCACCCGGTCCCCGGGGGCCCTAGAAGCTTTCTTT.

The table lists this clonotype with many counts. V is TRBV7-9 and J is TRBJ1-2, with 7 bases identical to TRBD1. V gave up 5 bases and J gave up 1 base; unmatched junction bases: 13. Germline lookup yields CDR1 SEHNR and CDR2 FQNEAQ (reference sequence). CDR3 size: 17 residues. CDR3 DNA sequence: TGTGCCAGCAGCCTCGGCTTGGACAGGACATTTAACTATGGCTACACCTTC. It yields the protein CASSLGLDRTFNYGYTF.

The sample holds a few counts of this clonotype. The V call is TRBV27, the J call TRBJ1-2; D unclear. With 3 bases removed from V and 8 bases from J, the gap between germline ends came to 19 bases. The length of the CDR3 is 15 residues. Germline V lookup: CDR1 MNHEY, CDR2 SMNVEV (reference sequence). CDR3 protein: CASSFETGLIGGYTF. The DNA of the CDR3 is TGTGCCAGCAGTTTCGAAACGGGGTTGATAGGCGGCTACACCTTC.

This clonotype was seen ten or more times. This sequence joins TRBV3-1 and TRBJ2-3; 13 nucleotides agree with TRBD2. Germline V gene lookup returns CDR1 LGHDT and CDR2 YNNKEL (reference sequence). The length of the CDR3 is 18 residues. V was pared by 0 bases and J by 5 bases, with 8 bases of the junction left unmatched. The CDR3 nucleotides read TGTGCCAGCAGCCAAGACCAACTAGCGGGAGGGTGGAGAGATACGCAGTATTTT. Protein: CASSQDQLAGGWRDTQYF.

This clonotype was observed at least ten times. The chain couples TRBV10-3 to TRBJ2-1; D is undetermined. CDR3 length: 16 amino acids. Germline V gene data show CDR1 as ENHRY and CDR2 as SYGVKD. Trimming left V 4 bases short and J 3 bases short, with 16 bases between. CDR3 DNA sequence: TGTGCCATCAGTGCTTGGGAACGGGCCGGCTACAATGAGCAGTTCTTC. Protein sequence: CAISAWERAGYNEQFF.

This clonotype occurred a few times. CDR3 sequence (DNA): TGTGCCAGCAGTGGGCCCCAGGGTTCTGAAGCTTTCTTT. As protein: CASSGPQGSEAFF. The V and J genes are TRBV6-4 and TRBJ1-1, with a possible D match to TRBD1 (5 bases). The V end lost 4 bases, the J end lost 6 bases, and 12 bases lay between the germline ends. This CDR3 contains 13 residues. The germline V gene has CDR1 MRHNA and CDR2 SNTAGT.

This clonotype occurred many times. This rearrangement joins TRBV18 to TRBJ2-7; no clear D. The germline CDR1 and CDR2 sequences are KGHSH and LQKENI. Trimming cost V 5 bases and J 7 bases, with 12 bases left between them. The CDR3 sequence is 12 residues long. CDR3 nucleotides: TGTGCCAGCTCAGCCCGGTCGCGGGAGCAGTACTTC. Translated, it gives CASSARSREQYF.

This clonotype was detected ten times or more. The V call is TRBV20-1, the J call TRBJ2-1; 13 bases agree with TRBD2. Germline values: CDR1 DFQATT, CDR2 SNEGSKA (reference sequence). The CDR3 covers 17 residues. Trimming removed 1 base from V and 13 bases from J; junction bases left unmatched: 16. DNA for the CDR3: TGCAGTGCTAGAGTTGATGTCGGACTAGCGGGAGTAGGTCATCAGTTCTTC. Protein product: CSARVDVGLAGVGHQFF.

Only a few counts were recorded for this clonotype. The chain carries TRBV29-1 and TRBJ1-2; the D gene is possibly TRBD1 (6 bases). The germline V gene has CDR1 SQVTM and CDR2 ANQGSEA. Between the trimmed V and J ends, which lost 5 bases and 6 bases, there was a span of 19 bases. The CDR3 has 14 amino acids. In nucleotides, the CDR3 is TGCAGCGTTCGGGGGGGGGACACCCCGAATGGCTACACCTTC. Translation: CSVRGGDTPNGYTF.

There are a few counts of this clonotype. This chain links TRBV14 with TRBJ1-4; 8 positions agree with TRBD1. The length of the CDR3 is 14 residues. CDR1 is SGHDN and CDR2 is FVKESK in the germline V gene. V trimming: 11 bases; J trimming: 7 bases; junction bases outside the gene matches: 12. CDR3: CAGEKQGEIEKLFF. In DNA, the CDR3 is TGTGCCGGAGAGAAACAGGGGGAGATTGAAAAACTGTTTTTT.

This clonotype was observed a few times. Written as DNA, the CDR3 is TGTGCCAGCAGTGACCCGGGGCTCTCTGGAAACACCATATATTTT. Its translation is CASSDPGLSGNTIYF. The chain links TRBV6-1 to TRBJ1-3, with D perhaps TRBD1 (5 bases). Germline V gives CDR1 MNHNS, CDR2 SASEGT. This CDR3 has 15 amino acids. Trimming shortened V by 3 bases and J by 0 bases, and 9 bases separated the two germline ends.

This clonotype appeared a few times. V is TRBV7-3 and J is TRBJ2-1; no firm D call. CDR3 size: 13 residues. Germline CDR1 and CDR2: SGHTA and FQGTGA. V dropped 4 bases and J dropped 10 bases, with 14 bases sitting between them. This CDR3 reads CASSSQSVPEQFF. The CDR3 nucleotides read TGTGCCAGCAGCTCTCAATCCGTCCCAGAGCAGTTCTTC.

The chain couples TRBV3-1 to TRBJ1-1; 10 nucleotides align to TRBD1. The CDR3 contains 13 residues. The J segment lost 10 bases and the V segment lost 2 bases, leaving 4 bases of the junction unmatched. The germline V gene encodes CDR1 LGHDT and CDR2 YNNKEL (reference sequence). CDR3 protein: CASSQNRDRGAFF. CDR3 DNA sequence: TGTGCCAGCAGCCAAAACCGGGACAGGGGAGCTTTCTTT.

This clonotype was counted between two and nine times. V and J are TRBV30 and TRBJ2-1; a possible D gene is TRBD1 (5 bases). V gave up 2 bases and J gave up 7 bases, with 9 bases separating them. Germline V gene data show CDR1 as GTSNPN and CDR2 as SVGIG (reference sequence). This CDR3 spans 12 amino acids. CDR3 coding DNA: TGTGCCTGGAGTCGACAGATAAATGAGCAGTTCTTC. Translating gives CAWSRQINEQFF.

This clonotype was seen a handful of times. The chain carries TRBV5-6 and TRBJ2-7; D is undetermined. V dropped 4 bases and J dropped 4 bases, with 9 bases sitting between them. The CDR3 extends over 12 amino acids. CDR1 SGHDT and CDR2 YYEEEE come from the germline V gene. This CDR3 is CASSHGRYEQYF. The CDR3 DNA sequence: TGTGCCAGCAGCCATGGTCGGTACGAGCAGTACTTC.

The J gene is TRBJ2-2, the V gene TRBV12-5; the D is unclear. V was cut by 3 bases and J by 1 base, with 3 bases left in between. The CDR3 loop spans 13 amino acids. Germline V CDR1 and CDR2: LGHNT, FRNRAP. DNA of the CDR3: TGTGCTAGTGGTTTTGGGAACACCGGGGAGCTGTTTTTT. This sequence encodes CASGFGNTGELFF.